This entry concerns a single T cell receptor beta chain. Antigen specificity is unknown. These data are taken from a study of shared clonotypes between healthy human individuals. Study-level results: Clonotype sharing among donors was thought likely to change with sequencing depth.

Sequencing was performed with immunoSEQ multiplex PCR; in TCRdb, only in-frame clones are kept and a portion is missing. Of 650,000 to 800,000 clones detected, about 90% appear once; the ten largest clones hold about a quarter. The CDR3 has 15 amino acids. CDR1 is SGHRS, CDR2 YFSETQ, per germline. V shed 4 bases and J shed 5 bases, with 19 bases lying between them. Naive CD8 isolation took CD45RO-negative cells positively selected for CCR7 and excluded terminally differentiated effector memory CD45RA+ cells. The V call is TRBV5-1, the J call TRBJ2-7, with D perhaps matching TRBD1 (5 bases). This receptor was obtained from a man aged 25-40 years in good health. The sample comprised naive CD8+ T cells sorted from blood. CDR3 region: CASSPSGPLYDEQYF. Written as DNA, the CDR3 is TGCGCCAGCAGCCCGTCAGGGCCACTCTACGACGAGCAGTACTTC.